This TCR beta chain was recorded in a study of blood T cells in healthy people across ages. The overall study: Every two T cells gave about one barcoded beta molecule via template switching.

Notes on this clonotype: Its specificity is unknown.

The CDR3 has 16 amino acids. Germline V CDR1 and CDR2: SGHDT, YYEEEE. J gave up 8 bases and V 2 bases, and 12 bases lay outside the gene matches. Findings of the study overall: Higher diversity and more naive CD4+ cells were features of long-lived donors, compared to aged donors.

Researchers isolated at least 6 million PBMCs per sample. A sample-barcoded 5' primer and a J-beta primer mix were used in a second PCR of roughly 7 to 12 cycles. TCRdb redid the calling of the 5' RACE reads with MiXCR, one entry per CDR3 protein. The sample records 730,000 or so distinct CDR3 sequences, roughly 41% being singletons. This clonotype was sampled from a woman aged 55-70 years in good health. The chain recombines TRBV5-6 with TRBJ1-4; 7 bases fit TRBD1. Sequenced material: blood. CDR3 sequence reads: CASSFTGVRLEEKLFF. CDR3 sequence (DNA): TGTGCCAGCAGCTTTACAGGGGTTCGGTTGGAGGAAAAACTGTTTTTT.